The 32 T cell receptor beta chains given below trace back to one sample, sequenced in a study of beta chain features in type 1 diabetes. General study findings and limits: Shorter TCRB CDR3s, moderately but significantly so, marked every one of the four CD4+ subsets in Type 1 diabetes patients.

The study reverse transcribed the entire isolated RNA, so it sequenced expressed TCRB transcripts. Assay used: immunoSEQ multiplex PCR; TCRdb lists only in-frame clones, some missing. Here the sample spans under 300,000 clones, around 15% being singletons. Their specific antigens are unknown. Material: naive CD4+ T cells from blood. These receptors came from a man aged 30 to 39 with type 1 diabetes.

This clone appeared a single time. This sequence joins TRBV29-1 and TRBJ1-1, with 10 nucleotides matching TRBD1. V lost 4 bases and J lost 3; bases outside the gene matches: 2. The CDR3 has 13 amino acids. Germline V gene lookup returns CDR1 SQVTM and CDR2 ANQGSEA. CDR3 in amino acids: CSVAGTGDTEAFF. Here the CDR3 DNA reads TGCAGCGTTGCCGGGACAGGGGACACTGAAGCTTTCTTT.

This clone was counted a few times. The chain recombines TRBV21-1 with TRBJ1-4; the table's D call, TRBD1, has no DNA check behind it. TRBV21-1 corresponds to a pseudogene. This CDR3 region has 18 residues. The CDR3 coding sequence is TGTGCCAGCAGCAAATCCCGACAGGACGTCCCCTCTTCTGAAAAACTGTTTTTT. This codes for CASSKSRQDVPSSEKLFF.

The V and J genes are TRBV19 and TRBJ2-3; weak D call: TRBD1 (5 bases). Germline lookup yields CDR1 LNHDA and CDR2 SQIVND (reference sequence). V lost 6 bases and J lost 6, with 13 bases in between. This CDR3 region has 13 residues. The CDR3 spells CASRSGNSDTQYF. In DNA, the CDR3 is TGTGCCAGTAGGTCAGGGAATTCGGATACGCAGTATTTT.

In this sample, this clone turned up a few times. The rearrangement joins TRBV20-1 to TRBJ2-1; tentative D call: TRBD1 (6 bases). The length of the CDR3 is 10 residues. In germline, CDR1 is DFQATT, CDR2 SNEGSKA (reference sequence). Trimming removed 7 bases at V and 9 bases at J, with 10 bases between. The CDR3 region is CSVPGVEQFF. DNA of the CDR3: TGCAGTGTTCCAGGGGTTGAGCAGTTCTTC.

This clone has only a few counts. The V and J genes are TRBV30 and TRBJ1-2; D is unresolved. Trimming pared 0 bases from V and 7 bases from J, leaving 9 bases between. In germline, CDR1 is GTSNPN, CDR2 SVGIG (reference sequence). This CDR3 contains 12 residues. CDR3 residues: CAWSVLSRGYTF. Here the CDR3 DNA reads TGTGCCTGGAGTGTACTATCGCGTGGCTACACCTTC.

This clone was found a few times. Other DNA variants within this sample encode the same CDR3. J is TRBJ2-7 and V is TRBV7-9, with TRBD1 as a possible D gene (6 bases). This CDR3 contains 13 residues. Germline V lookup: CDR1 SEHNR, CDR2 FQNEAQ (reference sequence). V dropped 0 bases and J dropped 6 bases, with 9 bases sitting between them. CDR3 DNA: TGTGCCAGCAGCTTAGCCGGCAGGGGCGAGCAGTACTTC. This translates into CASSLAGRGEQYF.

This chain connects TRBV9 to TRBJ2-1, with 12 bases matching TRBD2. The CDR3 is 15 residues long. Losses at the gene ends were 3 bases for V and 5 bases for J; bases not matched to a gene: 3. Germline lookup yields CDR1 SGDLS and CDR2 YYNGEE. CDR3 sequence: CASSASGRADNEQFF. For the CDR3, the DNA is TGTGCCAGCAGCGCTAGCGGGAGGGCCGACAATGAGCAGTTCTTC.

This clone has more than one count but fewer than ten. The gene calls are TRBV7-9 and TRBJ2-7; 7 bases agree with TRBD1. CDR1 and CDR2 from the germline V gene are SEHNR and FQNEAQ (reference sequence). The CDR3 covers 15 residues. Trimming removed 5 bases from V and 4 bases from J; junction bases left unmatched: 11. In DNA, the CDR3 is TGTGCCAGCAGCCGCACTGACAGGGTGAGGTACGAGCAGTACTTC. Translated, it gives CASSRTDRVRYEQYF.

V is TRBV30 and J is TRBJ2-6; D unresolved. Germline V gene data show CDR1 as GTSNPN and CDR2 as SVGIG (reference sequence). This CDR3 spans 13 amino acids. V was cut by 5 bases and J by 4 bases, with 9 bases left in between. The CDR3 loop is CAWRPFGANVLTF. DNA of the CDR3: TGTGCCTGGCGGCCGTTCGGGGCCAACGTCCTGACTTTC.

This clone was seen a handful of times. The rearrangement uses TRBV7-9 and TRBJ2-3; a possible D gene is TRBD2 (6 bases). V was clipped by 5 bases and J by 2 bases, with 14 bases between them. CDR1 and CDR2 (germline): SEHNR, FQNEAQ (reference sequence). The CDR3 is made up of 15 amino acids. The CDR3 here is CASSPGGRITDTQYF. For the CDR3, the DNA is TGTGCCAGCAGCCCCGGTGGGAGGATCACAGATACGCAGTATTTT.

CDR3 protein: CASTHNEQFF. The CDR3 DNA reads as TGTGCCAGCACGCACAATGAGCAGTTCTTC. The J gene is TRBJ2-1, the V gene TRBV7-2; D remains unclear. Germline CDR1 is SGHTA and CDR2 is FQGNSA. V lost 7 bases, J lost 5 bases, and 3 bases lay in between. There are 10 residues in the CDR3.

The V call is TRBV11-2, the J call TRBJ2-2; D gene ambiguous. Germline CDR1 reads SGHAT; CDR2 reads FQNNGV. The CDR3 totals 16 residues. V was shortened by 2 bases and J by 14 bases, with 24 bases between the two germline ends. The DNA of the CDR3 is TGTGCCAGCAGCTTATCTTTGGTCGGCCCGTTCGAGAAACTGTTTTTT. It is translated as CASSLSLVGPFEKLFF.

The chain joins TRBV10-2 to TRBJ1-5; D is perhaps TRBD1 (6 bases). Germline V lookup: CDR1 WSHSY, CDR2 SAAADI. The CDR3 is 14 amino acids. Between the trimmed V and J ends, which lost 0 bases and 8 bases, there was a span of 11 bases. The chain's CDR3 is CASSESTRGKPQHF. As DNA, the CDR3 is TGCGCCAGCAGTGAGTCGACGAGGGGGAAGCCCCAGCATTTT.

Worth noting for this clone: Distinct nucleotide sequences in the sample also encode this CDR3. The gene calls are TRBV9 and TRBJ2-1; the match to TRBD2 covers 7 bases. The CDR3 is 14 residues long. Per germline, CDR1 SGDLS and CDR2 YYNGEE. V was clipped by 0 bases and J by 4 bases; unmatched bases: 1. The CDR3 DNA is TGTGCCAGCAGCGTAGCTAGCGGTTACAATGAGCAGTTCTTC. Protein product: CASSVASGYNEQFF.

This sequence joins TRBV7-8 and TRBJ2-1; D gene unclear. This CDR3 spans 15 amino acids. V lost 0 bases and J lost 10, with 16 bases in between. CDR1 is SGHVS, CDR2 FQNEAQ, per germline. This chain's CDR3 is CASSLALMIGGEQFF. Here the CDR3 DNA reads TGTGCCAGCAGCTTAGCCCTGATGATTGGCGGCGAGCAGTTCTTC.

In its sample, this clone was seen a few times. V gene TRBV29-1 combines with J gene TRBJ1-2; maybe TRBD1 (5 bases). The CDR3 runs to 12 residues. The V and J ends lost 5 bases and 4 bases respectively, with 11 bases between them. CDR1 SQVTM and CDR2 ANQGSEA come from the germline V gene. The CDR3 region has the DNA TGCAGCGTTCTAGACAGATTCTATGGCTACACCTTC. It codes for CSVLDRFYGYTF.

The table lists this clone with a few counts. The CDR3: CSLNGIGSYEQFF. Here the CDR3 DNA reads TGCAGTCTCAACGGGATCGGGTCTTATGAGCAGTTCTTC. This chain joins TRBV29-1 and TRBJ2-1, with TRBD2 as a possible D gene (5 bases). Germline CDR1 reads SQVTM; CDR2 reads ANQGSEA. This CDR3 region has 13 residues.

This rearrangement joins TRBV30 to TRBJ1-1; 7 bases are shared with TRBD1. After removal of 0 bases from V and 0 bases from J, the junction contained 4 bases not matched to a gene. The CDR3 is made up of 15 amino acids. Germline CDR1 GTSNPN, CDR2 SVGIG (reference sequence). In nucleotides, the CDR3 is TGTGCCTGGAGTGTTAGGGGACAGCTGAACACTGAAGCTTTCTTT. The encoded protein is CAWSVRGQLNTEAFF. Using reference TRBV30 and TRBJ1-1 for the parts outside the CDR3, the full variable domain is SQTIHQWPATLVQPVGSPLSLECTVEGTSNPNLYWYRQAAGRGLQLLFYSVGIGQISSEVPQNLSASRPQDRQFILSSKKLLLSDSGFYLCAWSVRGQLNTEAFFGQGTRLTVV.

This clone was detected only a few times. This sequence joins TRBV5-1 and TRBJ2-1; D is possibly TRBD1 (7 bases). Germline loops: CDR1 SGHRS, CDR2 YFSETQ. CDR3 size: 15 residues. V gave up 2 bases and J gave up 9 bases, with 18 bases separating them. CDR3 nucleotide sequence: TGCGCCAGCAGCTTAGAGCGGGTACGGGACAGTGAGCAGTTCTTC. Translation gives CASSLERVRDSEQFF.

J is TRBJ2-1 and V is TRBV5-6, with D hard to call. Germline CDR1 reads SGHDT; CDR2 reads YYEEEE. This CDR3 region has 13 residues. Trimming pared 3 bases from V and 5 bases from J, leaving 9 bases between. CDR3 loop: CASSSGPDNEQFF. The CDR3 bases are TGTGCCAGCAGCTCCGGACCCGACAATGAGCAGTTCTTC.

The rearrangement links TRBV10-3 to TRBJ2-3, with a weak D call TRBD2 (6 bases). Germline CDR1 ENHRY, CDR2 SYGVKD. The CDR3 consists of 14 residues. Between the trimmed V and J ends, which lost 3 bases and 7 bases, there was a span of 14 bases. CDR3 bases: TGTGCCATCAGTGATACAGTGACTAGACATACGCAGTATTTT. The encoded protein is CAISDTVTRHTQYF.

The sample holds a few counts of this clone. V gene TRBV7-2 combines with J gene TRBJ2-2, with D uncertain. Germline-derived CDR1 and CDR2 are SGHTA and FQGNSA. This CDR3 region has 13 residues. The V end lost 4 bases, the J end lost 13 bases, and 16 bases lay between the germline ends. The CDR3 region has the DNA TGTGCCAGCAGCTATCCAAGGACGGGTGTGCTGTTTTTT. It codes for CASSYPRTGVLFF.

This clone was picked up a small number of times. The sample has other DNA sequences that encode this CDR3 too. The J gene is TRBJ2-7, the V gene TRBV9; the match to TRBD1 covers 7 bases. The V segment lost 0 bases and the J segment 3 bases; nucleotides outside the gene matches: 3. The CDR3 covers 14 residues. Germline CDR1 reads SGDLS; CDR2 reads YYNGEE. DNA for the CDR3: TGTGCCAGCAGCGTAGGACAGGGTAACTACGAGCAGTACTTC. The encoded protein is CASSVGQGNYEQYF.

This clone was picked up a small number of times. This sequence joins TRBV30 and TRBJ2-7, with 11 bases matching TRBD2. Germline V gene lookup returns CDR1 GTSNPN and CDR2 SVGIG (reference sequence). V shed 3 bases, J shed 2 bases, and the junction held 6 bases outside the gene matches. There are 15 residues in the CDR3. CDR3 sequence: CAWSALAGGAYEQYF. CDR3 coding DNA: TGTGCCTGGAGCGCCCTAGCGGGAGGTGCCTACGAGCAGTACTTC. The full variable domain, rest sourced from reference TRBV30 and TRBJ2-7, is SQTIHQWPATLVQPVGSPLSLECTVEGTSNPNLYWYRQAAGRGLQLLFYSVGIGQISSEVPQNLSASRPQDRQFILSSKKLLLSDSGFYLCAWSALAGGAYEQYFGPGTRLTVT.

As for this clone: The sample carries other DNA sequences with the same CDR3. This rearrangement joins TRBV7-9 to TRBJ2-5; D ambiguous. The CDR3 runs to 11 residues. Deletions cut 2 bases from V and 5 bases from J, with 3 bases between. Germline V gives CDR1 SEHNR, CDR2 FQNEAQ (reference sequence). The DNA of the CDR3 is TGTGCCAGCAGCTTAATCGAGACCCAGTACTTC. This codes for CASSLIETQYF. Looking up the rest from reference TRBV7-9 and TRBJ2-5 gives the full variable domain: DTGVSQNPRHKITKRGQNVTFRCDPISEHNRLYWYRQTLGQGPEFLTYFQNEAQLEKSRLLSDRFSAERPKGSFSTLEIQRTEQGDSAMYLCASSLIETQYFGPGTRLLVL.

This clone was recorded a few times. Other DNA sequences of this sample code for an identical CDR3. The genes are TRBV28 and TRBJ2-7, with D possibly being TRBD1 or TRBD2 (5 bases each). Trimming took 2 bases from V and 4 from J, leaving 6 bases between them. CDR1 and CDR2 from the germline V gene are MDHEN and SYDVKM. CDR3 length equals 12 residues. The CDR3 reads CASSLGGYEQYF. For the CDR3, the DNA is TGTGCCAGCAGTTTAGGGGGTTACGAGCAGTACTTC. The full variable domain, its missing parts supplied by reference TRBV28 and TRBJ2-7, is DVKVTQSSRYLVKRTGEKVFLECVQDMDHENMFWYRQDPGLGLRLIYFSYDVKMKEKGDIPEGYSVSREKKERFSLILESASTNQTSMYLCASSLGGYEQYFGPGTRLTVT.

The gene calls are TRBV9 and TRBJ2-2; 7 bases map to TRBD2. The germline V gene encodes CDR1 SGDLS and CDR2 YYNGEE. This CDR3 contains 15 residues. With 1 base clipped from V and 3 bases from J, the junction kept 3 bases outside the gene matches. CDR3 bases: TGTGCCAGCAGCGTACGCAGCGGGGACACCGGGGAGCTGTTTTTT. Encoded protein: CASSVRSGDTGELFF.

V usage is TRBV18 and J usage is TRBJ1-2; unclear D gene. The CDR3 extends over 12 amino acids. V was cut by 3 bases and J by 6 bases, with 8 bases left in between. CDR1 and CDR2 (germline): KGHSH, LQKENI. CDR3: CASSPSGDGYTF. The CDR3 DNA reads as TGTGCCAGCTCACCCTCCGGGGATGGCTACACCTTC.

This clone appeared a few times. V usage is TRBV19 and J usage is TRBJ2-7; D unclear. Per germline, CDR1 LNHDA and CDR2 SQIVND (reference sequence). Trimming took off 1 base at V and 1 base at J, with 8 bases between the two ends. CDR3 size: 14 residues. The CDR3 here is CASSIVGGSYEQYF. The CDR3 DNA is TGTGCCAGTAGTATAGTCGGCGGATCCTACGAGCAGTACTTC.

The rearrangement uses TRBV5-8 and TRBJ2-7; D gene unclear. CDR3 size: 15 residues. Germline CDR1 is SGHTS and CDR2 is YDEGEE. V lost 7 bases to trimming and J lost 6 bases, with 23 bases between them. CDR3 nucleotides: TGTGCCAGCCCCTCCGTCCCTTATCGAATGGGCGAGCAGTACTTC. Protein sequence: CASPSVPYRMGEQYF.

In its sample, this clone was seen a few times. The CDR3 coding sequence is TGCAGCGTTGACAAATCCGGCTACAATGAGCAGTTCTTC. It yields the protein CSVDKSGYNEQFF. The chain joins TRBV29-1 to TRBJ2-1; the D is unclear. V was cut by 3 bases and J by 3 bases, with 9 bases left in between. The germline V gene encodes CDR1 SQVTM and CDR2 ANQGSEA. The length of the CDR3 is 13 residues.

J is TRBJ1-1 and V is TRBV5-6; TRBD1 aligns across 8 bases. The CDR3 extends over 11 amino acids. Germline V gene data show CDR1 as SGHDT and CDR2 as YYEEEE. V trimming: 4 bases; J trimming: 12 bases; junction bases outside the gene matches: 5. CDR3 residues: CASSADRETFF. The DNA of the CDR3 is TGTGCCAGCAGCGCGGACAGGGAGACTTTCTTT.